A single T cell receptor (beta chain) is shown here with its context. The target antigen is unknown. Autoimmune disease history or systemic immunosuppression barred patients. CDR3 length: 13 residues. Germline loops: CDR1 LNHDA, CDR2 SQIVND (reference sequence). Between the trimmed V and J ends, which lost 7 bases and 5 bases, there was a span of 14 bases. The sample is drawn from a study of OX40 agonist ivuxolimab in advanced cancers. Overall study context: Across the patients, intravenous ivuxolimab was delivered every 2 weeks at 0.01 to 10 mg/kg. Prior checkpoint blockade (anti-PD-1, anti-PD-L1 or anti-CTLA-4) was permitted; less than 45% had it. Study-level findings and limits: Fewer expanded clones were found on average in CD4+ than in CD8+ T cells.

TCRdb keeps only in-frame clones here, not all; method: immunoSEQ multiplex PCR. Found here are about 64,000 clones, more than 85% of them singletons; the top ten hold about 0.44%. The input for sequencing was CD4+ or CD8+ T cells sorted from blood, taken in a trial of the OX40 agonist ivuxolimab. The chain is built from TRBV19 and TRBJ2-5; D might be TRBD2 (6 bases). The clonotype was recovered from an adult with an advanced solid tumor such as melanoma, head and neck, liver or kidney cancer. The CDR3 reads CASNSGVRETQYF. CDR3 bases: TGTGCCAGTAATAGCGGAGTGCGGGAGACCCAGTACTTC.